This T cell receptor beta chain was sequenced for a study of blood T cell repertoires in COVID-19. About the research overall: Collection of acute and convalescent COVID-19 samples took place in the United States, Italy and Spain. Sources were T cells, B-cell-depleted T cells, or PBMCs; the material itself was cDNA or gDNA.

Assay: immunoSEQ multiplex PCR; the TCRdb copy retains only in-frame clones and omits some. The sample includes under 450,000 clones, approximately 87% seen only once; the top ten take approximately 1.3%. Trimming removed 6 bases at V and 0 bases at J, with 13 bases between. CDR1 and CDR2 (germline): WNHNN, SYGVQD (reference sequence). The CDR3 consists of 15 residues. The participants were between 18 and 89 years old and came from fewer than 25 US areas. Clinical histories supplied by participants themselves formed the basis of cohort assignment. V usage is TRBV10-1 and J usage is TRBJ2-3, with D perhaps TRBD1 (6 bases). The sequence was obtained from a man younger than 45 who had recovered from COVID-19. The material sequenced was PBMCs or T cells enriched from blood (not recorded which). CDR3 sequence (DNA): TGCGCCAGCAGCCCTGACAGGACTAGCACAGATACGCAGTATTTT. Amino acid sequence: CASSPDRTSTDTQYF.